The 28 T cell receptor beta chains below were found in one sample sequenced in a study of regulatory T cells in long-lasting Graves disease. Through Arm-PCR of CDR3 regions and iRepertoire HTBI primers, TCR beta libraries were built. Via MiXCR, TCRdb re-called the multiplex PCR reads, giving one row per CDR3 protein. The table has some 250,000 distinct CDR3 sequences, around 19% seen once. Time point of the sample: newly diagnosed GD, antithyroid drugs for less than 3 months. After RNA was extracted from PBMCs, the TCR library was made from it. This specimen consisted of peripheral blood mononuclear cells (PBMCs), obtained at new diagnosis, from a patient treated with antithyroid drugs. Every receptor here comes from a female donor with Graves disease.

The sample holds many counts of this clonotype. This chain connects TRBV6-2 or TRBV6-3 to TRBJ1-1; no clear D gene. The V and J ends lost 5 bases and 9 bases respectively, with 16 bases between them. The germline gives CDR1 MNHEY, CDR2 SVGEGT. This CDR3 has 13 amino acids. The CDR3 nucleotides are TGTGCCAGCAGTGATGGCTCCTCATGGAAAGCTTTCTTT. This translates into CASSDGSSWKAFF.

This clonotype was found many times. The chain combines TRBV12-5 with TRBJ2-7, with 7 bases matching TRBD2. V gave up 8 bases and J gave up 3 bases; unmatched junction bases: 7. The germline V gene has CDR1 LGHNT and CDR2 FRNRAP. The CDR3 length is 13 residues. For the CDR3, the DNA is TGTGCTAGTTCTGCGGGAGAGCTCTACGAGCAGTACTTC. Encoded protein: CASSAGELYEQYF.

This clonotype was detected ten times or more. The chain carries TRBV6-5 and TRBJ2-3; D gene ambiguous. V was pared by 4 bases and J by 8 bases, with 10 bases between. The CDR3 extends over 12 amino acids. Per the germline V gene, CDR1 is MNHEY and CDR2 is SVGAGI. The CDR3 spells CASSWQAATQYF. CDR3 bases: TGTGCCAGCAGTTGGCAAGCCGCTACGCAGTATTTT.

V is TRBV30 and J is TRBJ2-2, with D unclear. The CDR3 spans 14 residues. V was trimmed by 1 base and J by 3 bases, leaving 9 bases between them. Germline V CDR1 and CDR2: GTSNPN, SVGIG (reference sequence). CDR3 residues: CAWSALSYTGELFF. The CDR3 bases are TGTGCCTGGAGTGCCCTATCGTACACCGGGGAGCTGTTTTTT.

In this sample, this clonotype turned up many times. The chain carries TRBV9 and TRBJ1-5; weak D call: TRBD1 (5 bases). The CDR3 is made up of 16 amino acids. Germline values: CDR1 SGDLS, CDR2 YYNGEE. The V and J ends lost 0 bases and 2 bases respectively, with 12 bases between them. CDR3 sequence reads: CASSVGGGDGNQPQHF. CDR3 DNA: TGTGCCAGCAGCGTAGGGGGGGGGGATGGCAATCAGCCCCAGCATTTT.

Many counts were recorded for this clonotype. V and J are TRBV12-3 or TRBV12-4 and TRBJ1-5; D remains ambiguous. This CDR3 is 13 amino acids long. The V end was cut by 8 bases, the J end by 5 bases, with 13 bases between. CDR3 DNA: TGTGCCAGCGTGTCTCGCCAGGATCAGCCCCAGCATTTT. This gives the protein CASVSRQDQPQHF.

This clonotype was picked up many times. The genes are TRBV28 and TRBJ2-2, with 8 bases that match TRBD2. Unmatched junction bases numbered 6, after V lost 6 bases and J lost 6 bases. The CDR3 length is 14 residues. The germline V gene encodes CDR1 MDHEN and CDR2 SYDVKM. The CDR3 reads CASSHRAGAGELFF. The CDR3 bases are TGTGCCAGCAGCCACAGAGCGGGAGCCGGGGAGCTGTTTTTT.

Ten or more counts support this clonotype. V usage is TRBV7-2 and J usage is TRBJ1-2; D unresolved. The germline CDR1 and CDR2 sequences are SGHTA and FQGNSA. CDR3 length: 11 amino acids. The ends were cut back, 5 bases at V and 8 bases at J, with 9 bases in the middle. For the CDR3, the DNA is TGTGCCAGCAGCCTCGGATGGGGCTACACCTTC. This codes for CASSLGWGYTF.

This clonotype has ten or more counts. This sequence joins TRBV7-3 and TRBJ2-3, with D tentatively TRBD1 (6 bases). Trimming took off 4 bases at V and 5 bases at J, with 13 bases between the two ends. The CDR3 is made up of 14 amino acids. Germline CDR1 and CDR2: SGHTA and FQGTGA. CDR3 in amino acids: CASSSRTVLDTQYF. For the CDR3, the DNA is TGTGCCAGCAGCTCTCGGACAGTATTAGATACGCAGTATTTT.

The rearrangement joins TRBV11-2 to TRBJ1-2, with TRBD1 matching over 7 bases. The CDR3 runs to 14 residues. Germline V CDR1 and CDR2: SGHAT, FQNNGV. The J segment lost 5 bases and the V segment lost 6 bases, leaving 9 bases of the junction unmatched. The CDR3, as DNA: TGTGCCAGCAGTCTAACAGGGGCTAGATATGGCTACACCTTC. This sequence encodes CASSLTGARYGYTF.

There are many counts of this clonotype. This chain links TRBV5-6 with TRBJ1-2, with 11 bases fitting TRBD1. Germline CDR1 SGHDT, CDR2 YYEEEE. The CDR3 spans 19 residues. V lost 4 bases, J lost 0 bases, and 14 bases stayed unmatched. CDR3 sequence (DNA): TGTGCCAGCAGCGAGTTGGGACAGGGGGTATTCTGGGCTAACTATGGCTACACCTTC. Its translation: CASSELGQGVFWANYGYTF. The whole variable domain, filled in from reference TRBV5-6 and TRBJ1-2, reads DAGVTQSPTHLIKTRGQQVTLRCSPKSGHDTVSWYQQALGQGPQFIFQYYEEEERQRGNFPDRFSGHQFPNYSSELNVNALLLGDSALYLCASSELGQGVFWANYGYTFGSGTRLTVV.

Notes on this clonotype: One base separates it from a far larger clone, so it is likely a read error. The chain has TRBV11-2 and TRBJ2-1, with TRBD2 matching 9 bases. The trim removed 5 bases at V and 2 bases at J, leaving 10 bases unmatched. The CDR3 spans 17 residues. The germline V gene has CDR1 SGHAT and CDR2 FQNNGV. CDR3 region: CASSETSGGLPYNEQFF. CDR3 sequence (DNA): TGTGCCAGCAGCGAGACTAGCGGAGGACTGCCCTACAATGAGCAGTTCTTC.

This clonotype was counted many times. This chain uses TRBV18 with TRBJ1-1, with TRBD1 matching over 7 bases. Unmatched junction bases numbered 13, after V lost 4 bases and J lost 5 bases. This CDR3 is built from 16 residues. Germline V lookup: CDR1 KGHSH, CDR2 LQKENI. The CDR3 DNA reads as TGTGCCAGCTCACTCGAAGGGGGCACCAGGGGGACTGAAGCTTTCTTT. This encodes CASSLEGGTRGTEAFF.

Many counts were recorded for this clonotype. A junction end diverges from the germline sequence, so it may reflect a read error. V is TRBV28 and J is TRBJ2-2; 8 bases are shared with TRBD2. The germline CDR1 and CDR2 sequences are MDHEN and SYDVKM. The CDR3 totals 15 residues. The CDR3 DNA reads TGTGCCAGCAACTCGGGGGGGGCCGACACCAGGGAGCTGTTTTTT. This sequence encodes CASNSGGADTRELFF.

The sample holds many counts of this clonotype. V usage is TRBV30 and J usage is TRBJ2-2; weak D call: TRBD1 (5 bases). The V end lost 8 bases, the J end lost 2 bases, and 12 bases lay between the germline ends. The CDR3 has 13 residues. The V gene's germline CDR1 is GTSNPN and CDR2 SVGIG (reference sequence). CDR3 nucleotides: TGTGCCGAAATCAGGGCCAACACCGGGGAGCTGTTTTTT. It codes for CAEIRANTGELFF.

V is TRBV6-5 and J is TRBJ2-5, with D perhaps matching TRBD1 or TRBD2 (7 bases each). The CDR3 has 17 residues. Trimming removed 0 bases at V and 4 bases at J, with 18 bases between. In germline, CDR1 is MNHEY, CDR2 SVGAGI. DNA of the CDR3: TGTGCCAGCAGTTACTCGGCTAGCAGGGGGGGCGCAGAGACCCAGTACTTC. This encodes CASSYSASRGGAETQYF.

There are a few counts of this clonotype. This sequence joins TRBV6-2 or TRBV6-3 and TRBJ2-7, with 7 positions matching TRBD2. In germline, CDR1 is MNHEY, CDR2 SVGEGT. The V gene end was trimmed by 6 bases and the J gene end by 2 bases; junction bases not matched to a gene: 10. The CDR3 runs to 15 residues. CDR3 nucleotides: TGTGCCAGCAGGCAGGGACTACACCCTACCTACGAGCAGTACTTC. Residues: CASRQGLHPTYEQYF.

This clonotype occurred a few times. CDR3 nucleotides: TGCAGTGCTAGAGATGGGCAGGGTTCCTACACGGGCTACACCTTC. Protein: CSARDGQGSYTGYTF. This chain connects TRBV20-1 to TRBJ1-2, with D possibly TRBD1 on 5 matching bases. The CDR3 is made up of 15 amino acids. V lost 0 bases and J lost 8, with 19 bases in between. Germline V gene data show CDR1 as DFQATT and CDR2 as SNEGSKA (reference sequence).

In this sample, this clonotype turned up many times. This rearrangement joins TRBV12-3 or TRBV12-4 to TRBJ2-1; 9 bases line up with TRBD2. The CDR3 consists of 13 residues. V was pared by 3 bases and J by 9 bases, with 3 bases of the junction left unmatched. For the CDR3, the DNA is TGTGCCAGCAGTTTCTCAGCGGGAGGTGAGCAGTTCTTC. Translated: CASSFSAGGEQFF.

The chain has TRBV7-9 and TRBJ2-1, with TRBD2 identical over 13 bases. V was pared by 1 base and J by 4 bases, with 1 base of the junction left unmatched. Germline CDR1 and CDR2: SEHNR and FQNEAQ (reference sequence). The CDR3 loop spans 16 amino acids. CDR3 amino acids: CASSLGGLAGYNEQFF. CDR3 in DNA: TGTGCCAGCAGCTTAGGGGGACTAGCGGGATACAATGAGCAGTTCTTC.

This clonotype was detected ten times or more. The chain links TRBV10-3 to TRBJ2-5; D is perhaps TRBD1 or TRBD2 (6 bases each). The CDR3 length is 17 residues. The V and J ends lost 4 bases and 5 bases respectively, with 23 bases between them. Per germline, CDR1 ENHRY and CDR2 SYGVKD. DNA for the CDR3: TGTGCCATCAGTGGGGGGCTAAGCGGAGGGCCTCGGGAGACCCAGTACTTC. Its translation is CAISGGLSGGPRETQYF.

This clonotype has ten or more counts. The CDR3 sequence is CASSNPRRGLRSPLHF. The CDR3 DNA is TGTGCCAGCAGCAACCCTAGGAGGGGACTTCGCTCACCCCTCCACTTT. This rearrangement joins TRBV7-8 to TRBJ1-6; TRBD1 is a possible D gene (5 bases). The CDR3 has 16 amino acids. In germline, CDR1 is SGHVS, CDR2 FQNEAQ. Trimming left V 5 bases short and J 10 bases short, with 21 bases between.

The table lists this clonotype with a few counts. V usage is TRBV20-1 and J usage is TRBJ1-2; D not resolved. The CDR3 spans 13 residues. Trimming took off 0 bases at V and 3 bases at J, with 8 bases between the two ends. The germline V gene has CDR1 DFQATT and CDR2 SNEGSKA (reference sequence). CDR3 region: CSARDYADYGYTF. For the CDR3, the DNA is TGCAGTGCTAGAGACTACGCCGACTATGGCTACACCTTC.

The V call is TRBV9, the J call TRBJ2-7, with TRBD2 identical over 13 bases. This CDR3 region has 18 residues. Trimming took 0 bases from V and 3 from J; bases not matched to a gene: 9. Per germline, CDR1 SGDLS and CDR2 YYNGEE. CDR3 sequence: CASSVEGTSGTAYYEQYF. The CDR3 DNA reads as TGTGCCAGCAGCGTAGAGGGGACTAGCGGGACAGCCTACTACGAGCAGTACTTC.

Many counts were recorded for this clonotype. This chain uses TRBV12-3 or TRBV12-4 with TRBJ1-4; maybe TRBD1 (5 bases). The V gene lost 7 bases and the J gene lost 9 bases, with 24 bases spanning the gap. CDR3 length: 16 residues. The DNA of the CDR3 is TGTGCCAGCACCATTACATTGACAGAGGCGTTCCAAAAACTGTTTTTT. The encoded protein is CASTITLTEAFQKLFF.

This clonotype was seen ten or more times. This chain connects TRBV10-1 to TRBJ2-3, with D maybe TRBD1 (5 bases). From germline, CDR1 is WNHNN and CDR2 SYGVQD (reference sequence). The V end was cut by 4 bases, the J end by 0 bases, with 14 bases between. The CDR3 is 16 residues long. The DNA of the CDR3 is TGCGCCAGCAGTGCAACAGGATTCACTAGCACAGATACGCAGTATTTT. Amino acids: CASSATGFTSTDTQYF.

This clonotype was seen only a few times. A junction boundary mismatches the germline segment, possibly from a read error. The V gene is TRBV12-3 or TRBV12-4, the J gene TRBJ2-3; 13 bases map to TRBD2. The last part of the DNA fits TRBJ2-7 better; the J call may be wrong. This CDR3 comprises 16 residues. The CDR3 DNA reads as TGTGCCGGCAGTCAACCGGGACTAGCGGGATTATCGGAGCAGTACTTC. As protein: CAGSQPGLAGLSEQYF.

This clonotype has a handful of counts. The V call is TRBV19, the J call TRBJ2-7; tentative D call: TRBD2 (5 bases). Looked up from germline, CDR1 is LNHDA and CDR2 is SQIVND (reference sequence). The V gene lost 5 bases and the J gene lost 0 bases, with 8 bases spanning the gap. The CDR3 is made up of 13 amino acids. CDR3 sequence (DNA): TGTGCCAGTAGTCGCCGGGACTCCTACGAGCAGTACTTC. Translation: CASSRRDSYEQYF.